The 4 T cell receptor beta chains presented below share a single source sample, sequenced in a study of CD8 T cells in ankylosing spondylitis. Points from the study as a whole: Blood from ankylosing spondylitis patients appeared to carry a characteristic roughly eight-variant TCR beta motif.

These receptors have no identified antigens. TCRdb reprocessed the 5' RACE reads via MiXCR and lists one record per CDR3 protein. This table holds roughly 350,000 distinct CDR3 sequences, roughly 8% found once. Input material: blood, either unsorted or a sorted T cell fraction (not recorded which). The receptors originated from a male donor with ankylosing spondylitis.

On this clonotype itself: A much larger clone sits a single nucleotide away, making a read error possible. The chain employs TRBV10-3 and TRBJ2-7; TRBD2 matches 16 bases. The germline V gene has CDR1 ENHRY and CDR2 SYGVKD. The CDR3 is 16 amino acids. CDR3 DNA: TGTGCCGTCAGCCCCGGGACTAGCGGGGGGGACTACGAGCAGTACTTC. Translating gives CAVSPGTSGGDYEQYF.

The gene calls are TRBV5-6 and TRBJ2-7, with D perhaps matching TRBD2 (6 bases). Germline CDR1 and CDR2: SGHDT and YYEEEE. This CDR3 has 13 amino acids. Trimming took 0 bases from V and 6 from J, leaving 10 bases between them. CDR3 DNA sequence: TGTGCCAGCAGCTTGGTAGCGGTCGGCGAGCAGTACTTC. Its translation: CASSLVAVGEQYF.

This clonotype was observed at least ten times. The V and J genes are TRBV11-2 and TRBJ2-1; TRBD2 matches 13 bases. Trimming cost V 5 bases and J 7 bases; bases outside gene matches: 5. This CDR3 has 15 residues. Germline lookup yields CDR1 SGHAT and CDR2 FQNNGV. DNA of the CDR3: TGTGCCAGCAGCCCGAAGGGACTAGCGGGAAATGAGCAGTTCTTC. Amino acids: CASSPKGLAGNEQFF.

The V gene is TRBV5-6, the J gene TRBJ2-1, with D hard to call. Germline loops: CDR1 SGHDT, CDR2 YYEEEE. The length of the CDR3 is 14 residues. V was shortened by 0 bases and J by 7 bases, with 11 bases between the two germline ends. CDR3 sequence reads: CASSLDSTRNEQFF. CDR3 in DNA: TGTGCCAGCAGCTTGGACAGTACACGGAATGAGCAGTTCTTC.